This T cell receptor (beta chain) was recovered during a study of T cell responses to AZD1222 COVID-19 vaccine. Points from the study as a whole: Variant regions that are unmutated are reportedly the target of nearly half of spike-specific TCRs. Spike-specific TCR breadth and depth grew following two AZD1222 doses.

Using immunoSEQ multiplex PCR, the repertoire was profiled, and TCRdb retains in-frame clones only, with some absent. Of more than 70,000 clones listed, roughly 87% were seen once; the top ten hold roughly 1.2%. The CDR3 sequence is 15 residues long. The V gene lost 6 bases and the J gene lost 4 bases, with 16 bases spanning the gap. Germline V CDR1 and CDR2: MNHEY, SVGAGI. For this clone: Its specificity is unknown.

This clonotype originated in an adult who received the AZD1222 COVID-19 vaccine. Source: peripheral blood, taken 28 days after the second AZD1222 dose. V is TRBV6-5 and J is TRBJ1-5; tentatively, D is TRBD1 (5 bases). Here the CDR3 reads CASSRQGSGNQPQHF. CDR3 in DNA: TGTGCCAGCAGCCGCCAGGGATCTGGGAATCAGCCCCAGCATTTT.